These 5 T cell receptor beta chains were sequenced from one sample in a study of shared clonotypes between healthy human individuals. Here immunoSEQ multiplex PCR was the method, and the copy in TCRdb shows in-frame clones only, minus some. The sample shows millions of clones, 95% of them seen only once. The sequencing input was naive CD4+ T cells sorted from blood. The subset: CD45RA+ positively selected. These receptor sequences come from a man aged 18 to 29 in good health.

The rearrangement joins TRBV5-8 to TRBJ2-1; D may correspond to TRBD1 or TRBD2 (5 bases each). This CDR3 comprises 15 residues. The V gene's germline CDR1 is SGHTS and CDR2 YDEGEE. V was trimmed by 0 bases and J by 5 bases, leaving 12 bases between them. CDR3 residues: CASSLGGSGHNEQFF. In nucleotides, the CDR3 is TGTGCCAGCAGCTTGGGGGGGAGCGGACACAATGAGCAGTTCTTC. The entire variable domain, with the rest obtained from reference TRBV5-8 and TRBJ2-1, is as follows: EAGVTQSPTHLIKTRGQQATLRCSPISGHTSVYWYQQALGLGLQFLLWYDEGEERNRGNFPPRFSGRQFPNYSSELNVNALELEDSALYLCASSLGGSGHNEQFFGPGTRLTVL.

The chain is built from TRBV29-1 and TRBJ1-4; no firm D call. The CDR3 runs 12 residues. CDR1 and CDR2 (germline): SQVTM, ANQGSEA. Between the trimmed V and J ends, which lost 3 bases and 6 bases, there was a span of 8 bases. The chain's CDR3 is CSVDRWDEKLFF. The DNA of the CDR3 is TGCAGCGTTGACAGGTGGGATGAAAAACTGTTTTTT.

This clone is a singleton in its sample. This chain uses TRBV5-5 with TRBJ2-7, with 7 positions matching TRBD1. This CDR3 comprises 14 residues. The J segment lost 6 bases and the V segment lost 5 bases, leaving 11 bases of the junction unmatched. The germline V gene encodes CDR1 SGHKS and CDR2 YYEKEE (reference sequence). CDR3 sequence: CASSTGQLVGEQYF. In DNA form, the CDR3 reads TGTGCCAGCAGTACGGGACAGCTAGTAGGCGAGCAGTACTTC.

V gene TRBV18 combines with J gene TRBJ2-2; TRBD1 matches 8 bases. This CDR3 region has 16 residues. Per the germline V gene, CDR1 is KGHSH and CDR2 is LQKENI. The V and J ends lost 5 bases and 1 base, in that order; junction bases with no gene match: 6. The CDR3 sequence: CASSSRTGRNTGELFF. The DNA of the CDR3 is TGTGCCAGCTCATCCAGGACAGGGCGGAACACCGGGGAGCTGTTTTTT.

The gene calls are TRBV10-3 and TRBJ2-5, with TRBD2 identical over 11 bases. The germline V gene encodes CDR1 ENHRY and CDR2 SYGVKD. V trimming: 4 bases; J trimming: 0 bases; junction bases outside the gene matches: 7. CDR3 length: 17 amino acids. The CDR3 DNA reads TGTGCCATCAGTGGCCGCGGACTAGCGGGCAACCAAGAGACCCAGTACTTC. Residues: CAISGRGLAGNQETQYF.